This TCR beta chain was obtained from a study of post-analysis software for immune sequencing data. For the study at large: In terms of disease course, relapsing-remitting, secondary progressive and progressive-relapsing multiple sclerosis were included.

For this clonotype: Its antigen is unidentified.

Trimming removed 4 bases at V and 0 bases at J, with 6 bases between. CDR3 length equals 12 residues. The germline gives CDR1 SQVTM, CDR2 ANQGSEA. The authors incorporated unique molecular identifiers into the TCR beta cDNA libraries. Once about 0.95 to 10 million T cells were used, approximately 470,000 cDNA molecules resulted. TCRdb itself ran the PCR reads through MiXCR, one entry per CDR3 protein. The sample includes more than 450,000 distinct CDR3 sequences, around 40% of them seen just once. Study-wide points: Significantly lower normalized Chao1 diversity was found in patients with multiple sclerosis relative to controls. Several TRBV segments were more frequent in patients than controls; TRBV5-6, TRBV5-1 and TRBV20-1 belonged to this group. Those samples that were prepared in the same batch co-clustered strongly by F measure.

The sample comprised blood. This TCR was sampled from a girl aged 5 to 17 with multiple sclerosis. The V and J genes are TRBV29-1 and TRBJ1-1; D gene unclear. The CDR3 DNA is TGCAGCGTTGGTCTTATGAACACTGAAGCTTTCTTT. The encoded protein is CSVGLMNTEAFF.